This record looks at one T cell receptor beta chain sequence and its context. The data were produced by immunoSEQ multiplex PCR, yet TCRdb's version contains in-frame clones alone and is incomplete. The sample includes approximately 170,000 clones, 80% to 90% seen only once; the top ten take 2% to 2.5%. V was pared by 1 base and J by 3 bases, with 12 bases between. The CDR3 sequence is 15 residues long. Germline CDR1 is LNHDA and CDR2 is SQIVND (reference sequence). This record belongs to a study of blood T cell repertoires in COVID-19. The clonotype comes from a woman of 80 years or more with acute or convalescent COVID-19. The sequenced sample was peripheral blood. This chain connects TRBV19 to TRBJ1-2; no clear D. CDR3 sequence: CASSIGGIDDYGYTF. The CDR3 nucleotides read TGTGCCAGTAGTATAGGAGGAATTGATGACTATGGCTACACCTTC.